This T cell receptor (beta chain) originates from a study of blood T cell repertoires in COVID-19. As for the study in general: The origin of the acute and convalescent COVID-19 samples was the United States, Italy and Spain. Sample material is recorded as cDNA or gDNA derived from T cells, B-cell-depleted T cells, or PBMCs.

The table came from immunoSEQ multiplex PCR; TCRdb's copy has only in-frame clones and leaves some out. The table has some 330,000 clones, under 95% seen once. Cohort 3 donors counted as recovered after two negative PCRs, clearance, or resolved symptoms. The CDR3 runs 16 residues. After removal of 9 bases from V and 0 bases from J, the junction contained 7 bases not matched to a gene. Germline V gene data show CDR1 as SGHTA and CDR2 as FQGNSA. The chain uses TRBV7-2 and TRBJ2-6, with 8 bases lining up with TRBD1. Sequenced sample: PBMCs or T cells enriched from blood (not recorded which). The clonotype originates from a woman aged 25 to 39 who had recovered from COVID-19. This chain's CDR3 is CASETGAFSGANVLTF. The CDR3 region has the DNA TGTGCCAGTGAGACAGGGGCCTTCTCTGGGGCCAACGTCCTGACTTTC.